This is a list of T cell receptor beta chains from one sample in a study of shared clonotypes between healthy human individuals. Measured with immunoSEQ multiplex PCR; TCRdb has only the in-frame clones, and not every one. The data hold millions of clones, with approximately 94% observed a single time. The sequenced material came from naive CD8+ T cells sorted from blood. The source is a man aged 18 to 29 in good health. Each CDR3 is given with its conserved first and last residue. Each record gives: J gene, clone size, V gene, CDR3 protein. A row's size may be missing; if present it is once, few, many or a size class.

j_gene: TRBJ1-3; abundance: .; v_gene: TRBV9; CDR3aa: CVSSDGQGPGNTIYF
j_gene: TRBJ2-1; abundance: .; v_gene: TRBV7-8; CDR3aa: CASMGTSDEGSSYNEQFF
j_gene: TRBJ1-1; abundance: .; v_gene: TRBV2; CDR3aa: CASSPDRALSAFF
j_gene: TRBJ1-2; abundance: .; v_gene: TRBV19; CDR3aa: CASSIWTGGAGGYTF
j_gene: TRBJ2-7; abundance: .; v_gene: TRBV11-2; CDR3aa: CASSLGVSFSYEQYF
j_gene: TRBJ2-7; abundance: .; v_gene: TRBV27; CDR3aa: CASRPRGPEAYEQYF
j_gene: TRBJ2-1; abundance: .; v_gene: TRBV15; CDR3aa: CATGQGSSYNEQFF
j_gene: TRBJ1-2; abundance: .; v_gene: TRBV30; CDR3aa: CAWSVLRGHDYGYTF
j_gene: TRBJ2-5; abundance: .; v_gene: TRBV29-1; CDR3aa: CSVGLGVLQETQYF
j_gene: TRBJ2-7; abundance: .; v_gene: TRBV29-1; CDR3aa: CSVVFGSTYEQYF
j_gene: TRBJ2-7; abundance: .; v_gene: TRBV7-9; CDR3aa: CASSSAWEQYF
j_gene: TRBJ1-1; abundance: .; v_gene: TRBV9; CDR3aa: CASSEGTGRPEAFF
j_gene: TRBJ2-3; abundance: .; v_gene: TRBV9; CDR3aa: CASSARQSSTDTQYF
j_gene: TRBJ1-1; abundance: .; v_gene: TRBV4-3; CDR3aa: CASSQDTQYTEAFF
j_gene: TRBJ2-7; abundance: .; v_gene: TRBV30; CDR3aa: CAWSNRAGVIYEQYF
j_gene: TRBJ2-7; abundance: .; v_gene: TRBV13; CDR3aa: CASSRPGTGGTYEQYF
j_gene: TRBJ2-7; abundance: .; v_gene: TRBV7-9; CDR3aa: CASSLASGSFYEQYF
j_gene: TRBJ1-6; abundance: .; v_gene: TRBV27; CDR3aa: CASSLTVLGSPLHF
j_gene: TRBJ1-6; abundance: .; v_gene: TRBV6-5; CDR3aa: CASSPGGTLHF
j_gene: TRBJ2-2; abundance: once; v_gene: TRBV27; CDR3aa: CASSLLTQTGAGELFF
j_gene: TRBJ2-5; abundance: .; v_gene: TRBV2; CDR3aa: CASSDTDQETQYF
j_gene: TRBJ2-1; abundance: .; v_gene: TRBV5-8; CDR3aa: CASSQLAGSSYNEQFF
j_gene: TRBJ1-4; abundance: once; v_gene: TRBV5-6; CDR3aa: CASSSLLTGLFF
j_gene: TRBJ2-7; abundance: once; v_gene: TRBV27; CDR3aa: CASSFQPGDRGWYEQYF
j_gene: TRBJ2-2; abundance: .; v_gene: TRBV7-9; CDR3aa: CASSLSISVSANTGELFF
j_gene: TRBJ2-1; abundance: .; v_gene: TRBV15; CDR3aa: CATSSLQGRHEQFF
j_gene: TRBJ2-7; abundance: once; v_gene: TRBV7-2; CDR3aa: CASSFRGNYEQYF
j_gene: TRBJ2-5; abundance: .; v_gene: TRBV18; CDR3aa: CASSRPGQSETQYF
j_gene: TRBJ2-3; abundance: .; v_gene: TRBV9; CDR3aa: CASSVVGGASTDTQYF
j_gene: TRBJ1-2; abundance: once; v_gene: TRBV5-1; CDR3aa: CASSLTGTTSLANYGYTF
j_gene: TRBJ2-3; abundance: once; v_gene: TRBV10-1; CDR3aa: CASRRTEASTDTQYF
j_gene: TRBJ2-3; abundance: .; v_gene: TRBV4-3; CDR3aa: CASNGRDTDTQYF
j_gene: TRBJ2-1; abundance: .; v_gene: TRBV5-4; CDR3aa: CASSLTGEGEQFF
j_gene: TRBJ2-2; abundance: .; v_gene: TRBV6-5; CDR3aa: CASSYYGFGELFF
j_gene: TRBJ2-1; abundance: once; v_gene: TRBV7-9; CDR3aa: CASSLRAMNEQFF
j_gene: TRBJ1-1; abundance: .; v_gene: TRBV7-8; CDR3aa: CASSQGTNMNTEAFF
j_gene: TRBJ2-7; abundance: .; v_gene: TRBV19; CDR3aa: CASSAGRGSYEQYF
j_gene: TRBJ2-1; abundance: .; v_gene: TRBV7-8; CDR3aa: CASSLEGNEQFF
j_gene: TRBJ1-1; abundance: .; v_gene: TRBV30; CDR3aa: CAWSAITNTEAFF
j_gene: TRBJ2-4; abundance: .; v_gene: TRBV5-6; CDR3aa: CASSWDRENIQYF
j_gene: TRBJ2-7; abundance: .; v_gene: TRBV7-8; CDR3aa: CASSDVSYEQYF
j_gene: TRBJ2-5; abundance: .; v_gene: TRBV2; CDR3aa: CASRATGLLTQYF
j_gene: TRBJ2-5; abundance: .; v_gene: TRBV7-2; CDR3aa: CASSLGTGIGETQYF
j_gene: TRBJ2-2; abundance: few; v_gene: TRBV4-1; CDR3aa: CASSQGTGELFF
j_gene: TRBJ1-1; abundance: .; v_gene: TRBV4-3; CDR3aa: CASSQDLGDPEAFF
j_gene: TRBJ2-1; abundance: .; v_gene: TRBV6-5; CDR3aa: CASSYGTQEFF
j_gene: TRBJ1-2; abundance: .; v_gene: TRBV30; CDR3aa: CAWRGQLNYGYTF
j_gene: TRBJ2-7; abundance: .; v_gene: TRBV7-9; CDR3aa: CASSFVTGVEQYF
j_gene: TRBJ1-1; abundance: once; v_gene: TRBV5-6; CDR3aa: CASSLGPLGVTEAFF
j_gene: TRBJ2-7; abundance: .; v_gene: TRBV2; CDR3aa: CASSEVPDTSYEQYF
j_gene: TRBJ2-5; abundance: .; v_gene: TRBV6-6; CDR3aa: CAYRQDYEETQYF
j_gene: .; abundance: .; v_gene: TRBV9; CDR3aa: CASSVGPHGGRANEQYF
j_gene: TRBJ2-7; abundance: once; v_gene: TRBV29-1; CDR3aa: CSVLRANYEQYF